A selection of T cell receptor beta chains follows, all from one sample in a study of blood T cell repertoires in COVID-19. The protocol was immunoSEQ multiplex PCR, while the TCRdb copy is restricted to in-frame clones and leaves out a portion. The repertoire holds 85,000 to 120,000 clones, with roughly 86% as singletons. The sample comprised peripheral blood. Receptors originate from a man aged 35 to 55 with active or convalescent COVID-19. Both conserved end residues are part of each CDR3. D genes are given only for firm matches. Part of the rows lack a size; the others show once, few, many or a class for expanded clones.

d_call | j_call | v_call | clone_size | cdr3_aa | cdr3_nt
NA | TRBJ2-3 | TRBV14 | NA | CASSQVKLAVTTDTQYF | TGTGCCAGCAGCCAAGTAAAGTTGGCTGTCACGACAGATACGCAGTATTTT
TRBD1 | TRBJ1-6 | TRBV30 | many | CAWSVKGQGSSPLHF | TGTGCCTGGAGTGTAAAGGGACAGGGAAGCTCACCCCTCCACTTT
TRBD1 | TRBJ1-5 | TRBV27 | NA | CASRAPGQETTYRNQPQHF | TGTGCCAGCCGGGCCCCGGGACAGGAGACCACATATCGCAATCAGCCCCAGCATTTT
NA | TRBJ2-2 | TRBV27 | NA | CASSLRQGSNTGELFF | TGTGCCAGCAGTTTACGGCAGGGATCGAACACCGGGGAGCTGTTTTTT
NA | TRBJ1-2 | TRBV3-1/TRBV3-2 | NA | CASSQGRDYGYTF | TGTGCCAGCAGCCAAGGGCGGGACTATGGCTACACCTTC
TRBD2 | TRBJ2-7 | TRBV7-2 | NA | CASSLSGGESYEQYF | TGTGCCAGCAGCTTAAGCGGGGGTGAATCCTACGAGCAGTACTTC
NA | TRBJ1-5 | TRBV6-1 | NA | CASSEQAPNQPQHF | TGTGCCAGCAGTGAACAGGCTCCCAATCAGCCCCAGCATTTT
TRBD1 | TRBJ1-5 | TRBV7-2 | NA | CASSLTGSGSPQHF | TGTGCCAGCAGCTTGACAGGGTCCGGGTCGCCCCAGCATTTT
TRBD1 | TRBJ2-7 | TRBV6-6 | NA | CASLLGTGGSEQYF | TGTGCCAGCCTACTGGGGACAGGGGGCTCCGAGCAGTACTTC
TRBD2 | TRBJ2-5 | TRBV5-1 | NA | CASTVENRGLGETQYF | TGCGCCAGCACCGTCGAGAATAGGGGACTAGGGGAGACCCAGTACTTC
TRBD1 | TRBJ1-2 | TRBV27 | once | CASSPSGGTNLYGYTF | TGTGCCAGCAGCCCATCAGGGGGAACGAATCTTTATGGCTACACCTTC
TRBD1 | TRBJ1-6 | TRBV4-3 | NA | CASSQEIQGANSPLHF | TGCGCCAGCAGCCAAGAAATTCAGGGGGCAAATTCACCCCTCCACTTT
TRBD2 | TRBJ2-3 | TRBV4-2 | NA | CASSQDLAGGRDTQYF | TGTGCCAGCAGCCAGGATCTAGCGGGGGGCAGAGATACGCAGTATTTT
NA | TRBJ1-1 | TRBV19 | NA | CASIRGTVNTEAFF | TGTGCCAGTATTAGGGGGACGGTGAACACTGAAGCTTTCTTT
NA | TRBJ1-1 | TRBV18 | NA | CASSLDRNTEAFF | TGTGCCAGCTCCCTGGACAGGAACACTGAAGCTTTCTTT
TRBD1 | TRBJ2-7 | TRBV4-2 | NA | CASSQSFGTGLIEQYF | TGTGCCAGCAGCCAATCATTTGGGACAGGGCTTATCGAGCAGTACTTC
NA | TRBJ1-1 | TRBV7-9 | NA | CASSLNVGAPEAFF | TGTGCCAGCAGCCTTAATGTGGGGGCCCCTGAAGCTTTCTTT
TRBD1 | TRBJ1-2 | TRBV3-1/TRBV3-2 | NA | CASSQSDRLHYGYTF | TGTGCCAGCAGCCAATCGGACAGGTTACACTATGGCTACACCTTC
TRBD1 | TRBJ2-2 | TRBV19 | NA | CATGTGFAGELFF | TGTGCCACTGGGACAGGGTTCGCTGGGGAGCTGTTTTTT
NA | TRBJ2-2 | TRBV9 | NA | CASSVGGTGTGELFF | TGTGCCAGCAGCGTAGGCGGGACGGGCACCGGGGAGCTGTTTTTT
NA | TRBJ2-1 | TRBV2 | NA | CASSLASNEQFF | TGTGCCAGCAGTTTGGCCAGTAATGAGCAGTTCTTC
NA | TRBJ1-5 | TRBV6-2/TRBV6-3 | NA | CASSYLGNREDQPQHF | TGTGCCAGCAGTTACCTTGGGAACAGGGAAGATCAGCCCCAGCATTTT
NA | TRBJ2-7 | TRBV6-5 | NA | CASSYLGGEQYF | TGTGCCAGCAGTTACCTAGGAGGAGAGCAGTACTTC
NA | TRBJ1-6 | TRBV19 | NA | CASSNQGSYNSPLHF | TGTGCCAGTAGTAATCAAGGGAGTTATAATTCACCCCTCCACTTT
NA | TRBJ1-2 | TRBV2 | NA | CASTRLGREGYTF | TGTGCCAGCACAAGGTTGGGAAGGGAGGGCTACACCTTC
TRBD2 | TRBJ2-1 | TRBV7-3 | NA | CASSLNSGGNNEQFF | TGTGCCAGCAGCTTAAACAGCGGGGGAAACAATGAGCAGTTCTTC
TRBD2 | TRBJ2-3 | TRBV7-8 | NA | CASSTGLARTDTQYF | TGTGCCAGCAGCACCGGACTAGCGCGCACAGATACGCAGTATTTT
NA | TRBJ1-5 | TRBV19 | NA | CASRRQDRGSNQPQHF | TGTGCCAGCCGGAGACAAGACCGGGGTAGCAATCAGCCCCAGCATTTT
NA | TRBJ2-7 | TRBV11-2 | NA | CASSLEGASVQYF | TGTGCCAGCAGCTTAGAGGGCGCATCCGTGCAGTACTTC
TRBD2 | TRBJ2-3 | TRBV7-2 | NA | CASSLTGTSGGADTQYF | TGTGCCAGCAGCTTAACTGGGACTAGCGGGGGGGCGGATACGCAGTATTTT
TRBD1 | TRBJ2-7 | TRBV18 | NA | CASSPGTGPYEQYF | TGTGCCAGCTCACCTGGGACAGGGCCGTACGAGCAGTACTTC
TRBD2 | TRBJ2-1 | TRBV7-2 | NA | CASSTRGGAFNEQFF | TGTGCCAGCAGCACCCGCGGGGGGGCCTTCAATGAGCAGTTCTTC
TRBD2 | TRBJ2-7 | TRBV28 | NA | CASSFDLAGLSYEQYF | TGTGCCAGCAGTTTCGACCTAGCGGGGCTGTCCTACGAGCAGTACTTC
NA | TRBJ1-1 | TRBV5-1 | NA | CASSLVGGGSGTEAFF | TGCGCCAGCAGCTTGGTTGGGGGAGGGTCGGGCACTGAAGCTTTCTTT
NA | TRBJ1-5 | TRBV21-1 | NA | CASSKAGTLSNQPQHF | TGTGCCAGCAGCAAGGCCGGGACACTGAGCAATCAGCCCCAGCATTTT
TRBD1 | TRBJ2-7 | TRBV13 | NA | CASSSQDRGIYEQYF | TGTGCCAGCAGCTCTCAGGACAGGGGAATATACGAGCAGTACTTC
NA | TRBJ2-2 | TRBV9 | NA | CASSGAYSGTGELFF | TGTGCCAGCAGCGGGGCATATAGCGGCACCGGGGAGCTGTTTTTT
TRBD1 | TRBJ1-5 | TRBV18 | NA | CASSPGQGNQPQHF | TGTGCCAGCTCACCCGGACAGGGGAATCAGCCCCAGCATTTT
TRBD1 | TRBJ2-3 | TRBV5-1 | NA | CASRGQGRSDTQYF | TGCGCCAGCAGGGGACAGGGAAGGTCCGATACGCAGTATTTT
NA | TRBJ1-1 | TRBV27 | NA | CASSPLRGASLNTEAFF | TGTGCCAGCAGTCCCCTTCGGGGGGCGAGTTTGAACACTGAAGCTTTCTTT
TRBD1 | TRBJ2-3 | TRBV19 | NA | CASTNQGADTQYF | TGTGCCAGTACCAACCAGGGGGCGGATACGCAGTATTTT
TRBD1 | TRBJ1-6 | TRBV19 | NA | CASMQGGLLHF | TGTGCCTCTATGCAGGGGGGTCTCCTCCACTTT
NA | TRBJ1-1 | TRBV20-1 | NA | CSARGGMEAFF | TGCAGTGCTAGGGGGGGGATGGAAGCTTTCTTT
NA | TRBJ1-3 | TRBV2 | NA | CASSEALRVPSGNTIYF | TGTGCCAGCAGTGAAGCGCTTCGGGTTCCCTCTGGAAACACCATATATTTT
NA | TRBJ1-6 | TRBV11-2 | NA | CASSLVAGRYNSPLHF | TGTGCCAGCAGCTTAGTGGCAGGAAGATATAATTCACCCCTCCACTTT
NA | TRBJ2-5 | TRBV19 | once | CASSIAVGGGNQETQYF | TGTGCCAGTAGTATCGCCGTAGGCGGGGGCAACCAGGAGACCCAGTACTTC
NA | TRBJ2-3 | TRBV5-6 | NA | CASSLQGTDTQYF | TGTGCCAGCAGCTTGCAGGGAACAGATACGCAGTATTTT
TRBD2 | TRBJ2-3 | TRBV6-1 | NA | CASSGASGGAVDTQYF | TGTGCCAGCAGTGGAGCTAGCGGGGGGGCCGTGGATACGCAGTATTTT